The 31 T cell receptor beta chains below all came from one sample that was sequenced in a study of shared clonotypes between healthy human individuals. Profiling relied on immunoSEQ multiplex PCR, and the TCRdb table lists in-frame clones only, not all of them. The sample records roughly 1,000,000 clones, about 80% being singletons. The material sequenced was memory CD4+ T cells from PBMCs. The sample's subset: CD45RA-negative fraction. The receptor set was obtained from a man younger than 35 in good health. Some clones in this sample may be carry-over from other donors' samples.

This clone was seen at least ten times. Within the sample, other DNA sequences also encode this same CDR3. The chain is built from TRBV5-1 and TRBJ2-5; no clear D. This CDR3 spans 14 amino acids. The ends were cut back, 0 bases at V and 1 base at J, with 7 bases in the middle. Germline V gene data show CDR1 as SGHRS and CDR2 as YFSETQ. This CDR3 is CASSLGDFQETQYF. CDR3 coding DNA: TGCGCCAGCAGCTTGGGTGACTTCCAAGAGACCCAGTACTTC.

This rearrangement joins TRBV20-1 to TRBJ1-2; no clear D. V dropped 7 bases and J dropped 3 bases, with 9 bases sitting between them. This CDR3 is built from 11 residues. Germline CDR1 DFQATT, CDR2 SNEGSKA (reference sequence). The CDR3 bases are TGCAGTGTCCCCACGGACTATGGCTACACCTTC. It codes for CSVPTDYGYTF.

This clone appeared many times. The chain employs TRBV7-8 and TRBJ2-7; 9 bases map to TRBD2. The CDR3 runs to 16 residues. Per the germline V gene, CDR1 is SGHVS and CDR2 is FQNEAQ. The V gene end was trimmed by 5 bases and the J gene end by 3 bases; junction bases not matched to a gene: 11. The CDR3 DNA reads TGTGCCAGCAGCCCAGCCTTGCGGGAGGGCGGCTACGAGCAGTACTTC. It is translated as CASSPALREGGYEQYF.

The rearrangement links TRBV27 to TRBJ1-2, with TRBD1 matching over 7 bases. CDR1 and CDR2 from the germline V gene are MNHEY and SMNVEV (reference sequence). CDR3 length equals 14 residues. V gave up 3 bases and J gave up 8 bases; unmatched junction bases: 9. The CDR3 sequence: CASSFRDQGEGYTF. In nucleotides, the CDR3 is TGTGCCAGCAGTTTCCGGGACCAGGGGGAGGGCTACACCTTC.

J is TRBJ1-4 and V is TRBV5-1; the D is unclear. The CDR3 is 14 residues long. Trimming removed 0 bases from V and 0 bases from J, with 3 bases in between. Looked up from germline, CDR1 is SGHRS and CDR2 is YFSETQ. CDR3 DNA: TGCGCCAGCAGCTTGGATCCAACTAATGAAAAACTGTTTTTT. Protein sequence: CASSLDPTNEKLFF.

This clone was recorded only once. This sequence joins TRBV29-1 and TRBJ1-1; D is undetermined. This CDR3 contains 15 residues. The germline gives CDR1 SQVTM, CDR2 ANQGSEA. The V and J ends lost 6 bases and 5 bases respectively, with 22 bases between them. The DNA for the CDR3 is TGCAGCGTCCGGAAGCGACTGCCGAACTGGACTGAAGCTTTCTTT. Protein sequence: CSVRKRLPNWTEAFF.

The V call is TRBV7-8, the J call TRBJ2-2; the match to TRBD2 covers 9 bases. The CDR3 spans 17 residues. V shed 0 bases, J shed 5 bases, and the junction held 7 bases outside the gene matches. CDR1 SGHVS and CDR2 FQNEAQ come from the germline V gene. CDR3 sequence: CASSLAYSGRGTGELFF. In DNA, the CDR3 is TGTGCCAGCAGCTTAGCATATAGCGGGAGAGGTACCGGGGAGCTGTTTTTT.

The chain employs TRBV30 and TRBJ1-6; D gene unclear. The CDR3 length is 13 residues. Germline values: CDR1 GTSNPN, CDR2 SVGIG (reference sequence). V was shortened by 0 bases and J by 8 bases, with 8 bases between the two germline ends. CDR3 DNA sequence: TGTGCCTGGAGTGTGGTCGCAGATTCACCCCTCCACTTT. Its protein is CAWSVVADSPLHF.

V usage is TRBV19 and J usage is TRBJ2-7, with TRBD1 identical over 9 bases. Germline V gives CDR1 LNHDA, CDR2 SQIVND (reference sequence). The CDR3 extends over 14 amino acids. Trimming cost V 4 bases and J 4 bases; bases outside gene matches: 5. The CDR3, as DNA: TGTGCCAGTAGTAAGCCGGGACAGGGATACGAGCAGTACTTC. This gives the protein CASSKPGQGYEQYF.

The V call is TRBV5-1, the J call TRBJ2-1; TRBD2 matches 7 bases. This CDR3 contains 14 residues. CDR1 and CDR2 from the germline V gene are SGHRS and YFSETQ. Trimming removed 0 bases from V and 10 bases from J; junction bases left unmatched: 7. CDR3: CASSLALTSREQFF. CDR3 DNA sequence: TGCGCCAGCAGCTTGGCCCTGACTAGCAGGGAGCAGTTCTTC.

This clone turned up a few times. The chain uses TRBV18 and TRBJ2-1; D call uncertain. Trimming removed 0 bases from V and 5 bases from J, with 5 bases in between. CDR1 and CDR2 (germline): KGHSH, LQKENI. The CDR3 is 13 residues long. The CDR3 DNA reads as TGTGCCAGCTCACCACCGGATCACAATGAGCAGTTCTTC. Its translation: CASSPPDHNEQFF.

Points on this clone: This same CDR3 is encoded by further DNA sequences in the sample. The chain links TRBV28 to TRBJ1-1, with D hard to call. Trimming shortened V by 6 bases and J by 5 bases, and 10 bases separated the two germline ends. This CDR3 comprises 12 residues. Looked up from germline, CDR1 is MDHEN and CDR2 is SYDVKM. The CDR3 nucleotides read TGTGCCAGCAGAGCCGGCGGGACTGAAGCTTTCTTT. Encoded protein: CASRAGGTEAFF.

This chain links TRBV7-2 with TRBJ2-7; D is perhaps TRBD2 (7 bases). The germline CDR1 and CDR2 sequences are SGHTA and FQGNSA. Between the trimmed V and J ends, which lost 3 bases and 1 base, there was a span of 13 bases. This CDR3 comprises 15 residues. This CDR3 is CASSFAGAGSYEQYF. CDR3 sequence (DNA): TGTGCCAGCAGCTTTGCGGGGGCGGGATCCTACGAGCAGTACTTC.

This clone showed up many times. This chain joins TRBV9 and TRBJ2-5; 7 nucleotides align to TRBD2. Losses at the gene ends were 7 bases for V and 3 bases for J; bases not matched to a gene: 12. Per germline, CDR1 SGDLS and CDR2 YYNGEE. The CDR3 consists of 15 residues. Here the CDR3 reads CASASSTGGKETQYF. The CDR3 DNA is TGTGCCAGCGCCTCTAGCACGGGGGGAAAAGAGACCCAGTACTTC.

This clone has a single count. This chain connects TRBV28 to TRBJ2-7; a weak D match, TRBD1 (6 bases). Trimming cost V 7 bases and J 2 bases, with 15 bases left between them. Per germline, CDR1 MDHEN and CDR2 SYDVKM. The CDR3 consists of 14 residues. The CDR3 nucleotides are TGTGCCAGCACCACCGGGACACAGACCTACGAGCAGTACTTC. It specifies CASTTGTQTYEQYF.

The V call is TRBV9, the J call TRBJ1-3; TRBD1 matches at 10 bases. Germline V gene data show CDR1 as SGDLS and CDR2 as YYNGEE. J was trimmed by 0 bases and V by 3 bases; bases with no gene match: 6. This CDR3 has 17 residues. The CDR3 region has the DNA TGTGCCAGCAGCGACCCGACAGGGGGCAGCTCTGGAAACACCATATATTTT. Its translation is CASSDPTGGSSGNTIYF.

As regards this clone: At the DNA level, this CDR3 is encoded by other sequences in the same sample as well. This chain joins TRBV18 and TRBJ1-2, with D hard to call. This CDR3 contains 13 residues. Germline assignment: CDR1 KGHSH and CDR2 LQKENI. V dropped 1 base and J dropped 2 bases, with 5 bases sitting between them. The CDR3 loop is CASSPQENYGYTF. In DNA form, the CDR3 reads TGTGCCAGCTCACCACAGGAAAACTATGGCTACACCTTC.

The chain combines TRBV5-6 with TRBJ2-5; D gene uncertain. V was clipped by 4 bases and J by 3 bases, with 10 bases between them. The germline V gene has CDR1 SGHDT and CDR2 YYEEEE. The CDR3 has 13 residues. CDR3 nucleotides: TGTGCCAGCAGCATGACATGGGAAGAGACCCAGTACTTC. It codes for CASSMTWEETQYF.

The CDR3 region is CASSLGGLASYNEQFF. Here the CDR3 DNA reads TGCGCCAGCAGCTTGGGGGGACTAGCGAGCTACAATGAGCAGTTCTTC. This chain connects TRBV5-1 to TRBJ2-1; 10 bases align to TRBD2. Trimming cost V 0 bases and J 3 bases; bases outside gene matches: 3. CDR1 and CDR2 (germline): SGHRS, YFSETQ. CDR3 length equals 16 residues. Full variable domain (remainder filled in from reference TRBV5-1 and TRBJ2-1): KAGVTQTPRYLIKTRGQQVTLSCSPISGHRSVSWYQQTPGQGLQFLFEYFSETQRNKGNFPGRFSGRQFSNSRSEMNVSTLELGDSALYLCASSLGGLASYNEQFFGPGTRLTVL.

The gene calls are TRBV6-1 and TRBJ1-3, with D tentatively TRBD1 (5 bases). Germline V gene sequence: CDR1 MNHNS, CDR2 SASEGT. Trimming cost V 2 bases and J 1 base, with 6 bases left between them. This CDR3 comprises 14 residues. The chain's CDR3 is CASSEPGSGNTIYF. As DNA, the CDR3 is TGTGCCAGCAGTGAACCAGGGTCTGGAAACACCATATATTTT.

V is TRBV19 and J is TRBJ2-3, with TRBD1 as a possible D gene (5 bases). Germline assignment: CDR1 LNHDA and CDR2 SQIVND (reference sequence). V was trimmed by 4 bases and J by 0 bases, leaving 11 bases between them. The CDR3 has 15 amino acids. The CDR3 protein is CASSRGGTSTDTQYF. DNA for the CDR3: TGTGCCAGTAGTAGGGGCGGAACTAGCACAGATACGCAGTATTTT.

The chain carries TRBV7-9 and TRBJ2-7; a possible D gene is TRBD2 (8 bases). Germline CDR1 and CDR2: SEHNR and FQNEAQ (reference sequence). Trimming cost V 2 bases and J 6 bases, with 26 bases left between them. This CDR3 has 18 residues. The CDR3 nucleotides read TGTGCCAGCAGCTTATCGGGGACAGTGGGACTAGTGGGTCGCGAGCAGTACTTC. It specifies CASSLSGTVGLVGREQYF.

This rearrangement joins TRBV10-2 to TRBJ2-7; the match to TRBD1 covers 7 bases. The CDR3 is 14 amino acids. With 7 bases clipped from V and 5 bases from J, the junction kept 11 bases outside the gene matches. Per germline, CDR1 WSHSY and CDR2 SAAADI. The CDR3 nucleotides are TGCGCCAGCACCCGGACAGGAGGAAACGACGAGCAGTACTTC. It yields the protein CASTRTGGNDEQYF.

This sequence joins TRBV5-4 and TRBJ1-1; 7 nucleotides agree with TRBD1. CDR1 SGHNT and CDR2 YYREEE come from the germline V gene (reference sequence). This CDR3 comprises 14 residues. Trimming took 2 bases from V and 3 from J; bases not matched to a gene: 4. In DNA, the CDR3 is TGTGCCAGCAGCTTAGACAGGGCGGACACTGAAGCTTTCTTT. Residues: CASSLDRADTEAFF.

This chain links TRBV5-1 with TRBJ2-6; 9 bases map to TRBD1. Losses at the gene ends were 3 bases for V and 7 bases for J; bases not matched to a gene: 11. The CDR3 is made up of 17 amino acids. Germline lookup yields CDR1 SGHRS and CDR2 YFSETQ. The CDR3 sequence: CASSWTGQGFYANVLTF. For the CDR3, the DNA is TGCGCCAGCAGCTGGACGGGACAGGGCTTTTACGCCAACGTCCTGACTTTC.

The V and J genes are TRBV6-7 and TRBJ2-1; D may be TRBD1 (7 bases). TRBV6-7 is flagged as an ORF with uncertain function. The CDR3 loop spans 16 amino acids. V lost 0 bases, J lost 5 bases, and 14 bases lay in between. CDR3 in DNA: TGTGCCAGCAGTTACTCAAGCGGAGGGGGCAACAATGAGCAGTTCTTC. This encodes CASSYSSGGGNNEQFF.

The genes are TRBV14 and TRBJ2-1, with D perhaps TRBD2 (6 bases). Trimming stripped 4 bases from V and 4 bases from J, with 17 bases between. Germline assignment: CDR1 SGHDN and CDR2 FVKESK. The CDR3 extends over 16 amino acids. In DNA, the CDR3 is TGTGCCAGCAGCCCACGTGGCACTAGCAGGTACAATGAGCAGTTCTTC. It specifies CASSPRGTSRYNEQFF.

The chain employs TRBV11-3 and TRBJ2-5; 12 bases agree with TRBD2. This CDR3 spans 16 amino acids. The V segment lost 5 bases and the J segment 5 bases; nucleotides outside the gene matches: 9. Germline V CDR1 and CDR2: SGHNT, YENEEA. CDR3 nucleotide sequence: TGTGCCAGCAGCCCTTCTGGACTAGCGGGAAAGGAGACCCAGTACTTC. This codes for CASSPSGLAGKETQYF.

DNA for the CDR3: TGTGCCAGCAGCCCGGGACAGCTTGTCCGGGAGCAGTACTTC. Translation: CASSPGQLVREQYF. The chain uses TRBV5-4 and TRBJ2-7, with 7 bases fitting TRBD1. J was trimmed by 7 bases and V by 4 bases; bases with no gene match: 11. The CDR3 covers 14 residues. The germline gives CDR1 SGHNT, CDR2 YYREEE (reference sequence).

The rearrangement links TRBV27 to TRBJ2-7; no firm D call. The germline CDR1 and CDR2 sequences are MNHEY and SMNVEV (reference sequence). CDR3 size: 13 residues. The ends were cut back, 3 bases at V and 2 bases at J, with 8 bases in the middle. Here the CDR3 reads CASSFSSPYEQYF. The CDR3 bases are TGTGCCAGCAGTTTCTCAAGTCCCTACGAGCAGTACTTC.

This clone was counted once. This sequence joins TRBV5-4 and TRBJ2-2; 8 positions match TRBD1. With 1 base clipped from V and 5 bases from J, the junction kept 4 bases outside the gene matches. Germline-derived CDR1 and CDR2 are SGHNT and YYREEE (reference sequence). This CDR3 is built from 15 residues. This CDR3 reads CASSLFYRGTGELFF. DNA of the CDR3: TGTGCCAGCAGCTTGTTTTACAGGGGGACCGGGGAGCTGTTTTTT.